This T cell receptor (beta chain) is drawn from a study of blood T cell repertoires in COVID-19. As for the study in general: Material from acute and convalescent COVID-19 was sourced from the United States, Italy and Spain. The analysed material was cDNA or gDNA that came from T cells, B-cell-depleted T cells, or PBMCs.

In the original analysis: Amplification of reference gene primers was used by the study to estimate nucleated cell counts. Measured with immunoSEQ multiplex PCR; TCRdb has only the in-frame clones, and not every one. That table supplies the V and J calls and clone size; D and trimming were determined from the DNA. This table has roughly 130,000 clones, 79% appearing once. Germline V gives CDR1 DFQATT, CDR2 SNEGSKA (reference sequence). V lost 3 bases to trimming and J lost 2 bases; unmatched junction nucleotides: 10. This CDR3 has 16 amino acids. The specimen was peripheral blood. The chain uses TRBV20-1 and TRBJ2-5; 9 bases are shared with TRBD2. This TCR was recovered from a man aged 60-69 years with acute or convalescent COVID-19. For the CDR3, the DNA is TGCAGTGCTAGTTCGGTCCGACTAGCGGCTCAAGAGACCCAGTACTTC. Its translation: CSASSVRLAAQETQYF.